This T cell receptor beta chain was sequenced during a study of T cells in Graves' hyperthyroidism and ophthalmopathy. Overall study findings and caveats: Using 13 V-J features, a model discriminated ophthalmopathy from stable hyperthyroidism. The model made its ophthalmopathy prediction, and onset followed a median roughly six months later. Within blood appeared most thyroid clonotypes that had expanded above 0.001.

This clonotype came up a few times. Its antigen is not identified. Amplification yielded TCR beta CDR3 regions, with RNA transcripts as the source. The study used the HTBI primer set for a first-round RT-PCR of the TCR CDR3. TCRdb independently ran MiXCR on the multiplex PCR reads; one entry per CDR3 protein. The sample includes roughly 250,000 distinct CDR3 sequences, about 20% of them seen just once. The sequence was collected from a man aged 30 to 45 with Graves' ophthalmopathy. Sequencing was performed on blood.

Here the CDR3 DNA reads TGCAGTGCTAGAGATTGGCGGGAGGGCCAAGAGACCCAGTACTTC. The encoded protein is CSARDWREGQETQYF. The genes are TRBV20-1 and TRBJ2-5; TRBD2 agrees at 9 bases. Trimming cost V 0 bases and J 1 base; bases outside gene matches: 3. The CDR3 consists of 15 residues. CDR1 is DFQATT, CDR2 SNEGSKA, per germline (reference sequence).